This entry lists 10 T cell receptor beta chains sequenced from one sample in a study of breast tumors, draining lymph nodes, adjacent tissues. Samples came from axillary lymph nodes draining the breast cancer. TCRdb fed the multiplex PCR reads into MiXCR, producing one record per CDR3 protein. The sample has nearly 200,000 distinct CDR3 sequences, approximately 30% seen once; the top ten hold 4.3%. The sample taken for sequencing was axillary lymph node tissue. Receptors were obtained from a female donor with breast cancer. Some clones in this sample may be carry-over from other donors' samples.

This rearrangement joins TRBV10-3 to TRBJ2-7; no clear D gene. The CDR3 length is 13 residues. Germline CDR1 and CDR2: ENHRY and SYGVKD. V was cut by 1 base and J by 7 bases, with 11 bases left in between. Here the CDR3 reads CAISEFSVGEQYF. The CDR3 coding sequence is TGTGCCATCAGTGAGTTTTCCGTCGGGGAGCAGTACTTC.

This clonotype has only a few counts. The chain links TRBV3-1 to TRBJ1-3, with TRBD1 as a possible D gene (5 bases). The germline CDR1 and CDR2 sequences are LGHDT and YNNKEL (reference sequence). V lost 4 bases and J 0 bases, leaving 19 bases between the germline ends. This CDR3 contains 18 residues. Here the CDR3 reads CASSPTPLRVPSGNTIYF. CDR3 DNA: TGTGCCAGCAGCCCCACCCCCCTCAGGGTCCCCTCTGGAAACACCATATATTTT.

This clonotype has at least ten counts. The chain carries TRBV3-1 and TRBJ2-1; 9 positions match TRBD2. V lost 1 base and J lost 5; bases outside the gene matches: 3. CDR1 LGHDT and CDR2 YNNKEL come from the germline V gene (reference sequence). This CDR3 is 15 amino acids long. The CDR3 nucleotides are TGTGCCAGCAGCCAAGCACCTAGCGGGGACAATGAGCAGTTCTTC. This codes for CASSQAPSGDNEQFF.

The rearrangement links TRBV29-1 to TRBJ2-3; D tentatively fits TRBD1 or TRBD2 (6 bases each). Per germline, CDR1 SQVTM and CDR2 ANQGSEA. This CDR3 has 14 amino acids. Trimming removed 4 bases from V and 6 bases from J, with 17 bases in between. The CDR3 DNA is TGCAGCGTTGTTCTATTAGGGGGGTGGGATACGCAGTATTTT. It yields the protein CSVVLLGGWDTQYF.

The table lists this clonotype with many counts. V is TRBV12-3 or TRBV12-4 and J is TRBJ2-7, with 7 positions matching TRBD1. The length of the CDR3 is 15 residues. J was trimmed by 3 bases and V by 6 bases; bases with no gene match: 11. In nucleotides, the CDR3 is TGTGCCAGCAGAATCGACAGGGCCGGGTTCTACGAGCAGTACTTC. This codes for CASRIDRAGFYEQYF.

Worth noting for this clonotype: Because the CDR3 is missing its conserved closing phenylalanine or tryptophan, this is likely a read error. The chain has TRBV7-9 and TRBJ1-1; no reliable D call. The length of the CDR3 is 15 residues. Trimming pared 6 bases from V and 4 bases from J, leaving 18 bases between. Per germline, CDR1 SEHNR and CDR2 FQNEAQ (reference sequence). The CDR3 nucleotides read TGTGCCAGCAGTCCCGGAGGCCCGCGGGCCACTGAAGCTTTCCTT. This codes for CASSPGGPRATEAFL.

This clonotype was detected ten times or more. The rearrangement uses TRBV15 and TRBJ1-5; tentatively, D is TRBD1 (5 bases). V gave up 3 bases and J gave up 6 bases, with 24 bases separating them. This CDR3 is 18 amino acids long. The germline V gene has CDR1 LNHNV and CDR2 YYDKDF (reference sequence). The CDR3: CATSRDYSAGGFSQPQHF. The CDR3 bases are TGTGCCACCAGCAGGGACTATTCTGCCGGGGGTTTTAGTCAGCCCCAGCATTTT. Full variable domain (remainder filled in from reference TRBV15 and TRBJ1-5): DAMVIQNPRYQVTQFGKPVTLSCSQTLNHNVMYWYQQKSSQAPKLLFHYYDKDFNNEADTPDNFQSRRPNTSFCFLDIRSPGLGDTAMYLCATSRDYSAGGFSQPQHFGDGTRLSIL.

This clonotype occurred many times. The rearrangement joins TRBV10-2 to TRBJ2-1, with D hard to call. CDR3 size: 11 residues. V lost 3 bases and J lost 4, with 1 base in between. The germline V gene has CDR1 WSHSY and CDR2 SAAADI. CDR3 DNA sequence: TGCGCCAGCAGTGATTACAATGAGCAGTTCTTC. Its translation: CASSDYNEQFF.

The chain combines TRBV7-6 with TRBJ2-2, with D unresolved. The CDR3 contains 14 residues. Germline loops: CDR1 SGHVS, CDR2 FNYEAQ. CDR3 bases: TGTGCTATGGATGGCGGTACGAACACCGGGGAGCTGTTTTTT. It codes for CAMDGGTNTGELFF.

This clonotype came up many times. The gene calls are TRBV15 and TRBJ1-5; D gene unclear. The CDR3 totals 17 residues. From germline, CDR1 is LNHNV and CDR2 YYDKDF (reference sequence). The germline V and J ends were trimmed by 4 bases and 1 base, with 17 bases remaining between them. CDR3 sequence (DNA): TGTGCCACCAGCACCCTCCCCGGGGAATGGAGCAATCAGCCCCAGCATTTT. It is translated as CATSTLPGEWSNQPQHF.